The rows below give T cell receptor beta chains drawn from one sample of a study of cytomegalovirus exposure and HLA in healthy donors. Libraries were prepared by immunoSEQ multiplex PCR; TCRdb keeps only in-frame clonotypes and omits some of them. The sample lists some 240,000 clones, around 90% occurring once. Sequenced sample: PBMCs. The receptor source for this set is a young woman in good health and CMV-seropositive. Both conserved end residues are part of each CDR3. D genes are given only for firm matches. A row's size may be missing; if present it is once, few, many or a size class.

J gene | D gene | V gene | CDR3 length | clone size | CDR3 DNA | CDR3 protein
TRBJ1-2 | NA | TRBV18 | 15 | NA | TGTGCCAGCTCACTTCAGTCGACAATTAACTATGGCTACACCTTC | CASSLQSTINYGYTF
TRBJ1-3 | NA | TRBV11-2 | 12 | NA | TGTGCCAGCAGCCGCGTGGCTCGGGCCATATATTTT | CASSRVARAIYF
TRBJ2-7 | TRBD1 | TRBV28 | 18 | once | TGTGCCAGCCCACCCGGGACAGGGTCCATGAAGGGTACCTACGAGCAGTACTTC | CASPPGTGSMKGTYEQYF
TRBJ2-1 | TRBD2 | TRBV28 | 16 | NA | TGTGCCAGCAGTTCCCTAGCGGGGACCTTTTACAATGAGCAGTTCTTC | CASSSLAGTFYNEQFF
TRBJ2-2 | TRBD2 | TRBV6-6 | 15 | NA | TGTGCCAGCGTACCGAGCGGGAGCTTTTCCGGGGAGCTGTTTTTT | CASVPSGSFSGELFF
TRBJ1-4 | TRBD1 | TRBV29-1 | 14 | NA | TGCGCGGGTGGGGGGGGACAGGGAAACGAAAAACTGTTTTTT | CAGGGGQGNEKLFF
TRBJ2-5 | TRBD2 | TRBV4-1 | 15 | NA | TGCGCCAGCAGCCAGAGCACTAGCGAGCAAGAGACCCAGTACTTC | CASSQSTSEQETQYF
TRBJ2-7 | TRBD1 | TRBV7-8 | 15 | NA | TGTGCCAGCAGCTTAATCCGGGACAGGGGGGACGAGCAGTACTTC | CASSLIRDRGDEQYF
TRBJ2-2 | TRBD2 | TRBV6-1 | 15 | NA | TGTGCCAGCAGTCTAGCGGGAGCGAACACCGGGGAGCTGTTTTTT | CASSLAGANTGELFF
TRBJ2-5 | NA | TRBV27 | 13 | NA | TGTGCCAGCAGTTTACCTCTACAAGAGACCCAGTACTTC | CASSLPLQETQYF
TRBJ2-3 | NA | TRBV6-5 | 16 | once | TGTGCCAGCAGTTACTTAGGGGCCTCTAGCACAGATACGCAGTATTTT | CASSYLGASSTDTQYF
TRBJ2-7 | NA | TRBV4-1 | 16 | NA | TGCGCCAGCAGCCGCCCCAGGGACTCCGACTCCTACGAGCAGTACTTC | CASSRPRDSDSYEQYF
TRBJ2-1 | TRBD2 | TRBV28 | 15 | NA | TGTGCCAGCAGTCGTAGCGGGAGTGGGTTCAATGAGCAGTTCTTC | CASSRSGSGFNEQFF
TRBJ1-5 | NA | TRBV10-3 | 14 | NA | TGTGCCATCAGTGGGTTGGACAGTAATCAGCCCCAGCATTTT | CAISGLDSNQPQHF
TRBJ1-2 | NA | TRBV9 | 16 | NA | TGTGCCAGCAGCGTAGGGGCGGGGAGGGGTAACTATGGCTACACCTTC | CASSVGAGRGNYGYTF
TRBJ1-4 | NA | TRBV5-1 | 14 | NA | TGCGCCAGCAGCTTCGGGGTTGCTAATGAAAAACTGTTTTTT | CASSFGVANEKLFF
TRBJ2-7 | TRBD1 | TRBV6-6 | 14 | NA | TGTGCCAGCAGTTACCGGGGACAGGGCCACGAGCAGTACTTC | CASSYRGQGHEQYF
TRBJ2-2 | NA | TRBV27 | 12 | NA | TGTGCCAGCAGCCAGAACACCGGGGAGCTGTTTTTT | CASSQNTGELFF
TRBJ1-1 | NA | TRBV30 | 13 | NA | TGTGCCGCGGGGGAGTTTTTGAACACTGAAGCTTTCTTT | CAAGEFLNTEAFF
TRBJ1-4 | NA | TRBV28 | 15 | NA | TGTGCCAGCAGTTTACTCAGAGGGTACGGGGGGAAACTGTTTTTT | CASSLLRGYGGKLFF